These 10 T cell receptor beta chains came from one sample sequenced in a study of blood T cell repertoires in COVID-19. TCRdb keeps only in-frame clones here, not all; method: immunoSEQ multiplex PCR. Here the sample spans fewer than 150,000 clones, about 90% being singletons. The source material was peripheral blood. The receptor set was obtained from a man aged 45 to 65 with active or convalescent COVID-19.

The rearrangement links TRBV9 to TRBJ2-1; 9 bases match TRBD2. The CDR3 spans 19 residues. Germline CDR1 and CDR2: SGDLS and YYNGEE. Unmatched junction bases numbered 10, after V lost 0 bases and J lost 0 bases. CDR3 bases: TGTGCCAGCAGCGTAGATCCGACTAGCGGTGTAAGCTCCTACAATGAGCAGTTCTTC. It translates to CASSVDPTSGVSSYNEQFF.

This clone was counted once. V usage is TRBV15 and J usage is TRBJ2-3; tentatively, D is TRBD2 (5 bases). Germline V CDR1 and CDR2: LNHNV, YYDKDF (reference sequence). This CDR3 has 16 amino acids. V lost 0 bases, J lost 1 base, and 11 bases lay in between. The CDR3 sequence is CATSRDDLARTDTQYF. The DNA for the CDR3 is TGTGCCACCAGCAGAGATGACCTAGCCCGCACAGATACGCAGTATTTT.

This chain uses TRBV5-5 with TRBJ2-1; 7 positions match TRBD1. Trimming took 3 bases from V and 8 from J; bases not matched to a gene: 14. Germline CDR1 and CDR2: SGHKS and YYEKEE (reference sequence). CDR3 size: 16 residues. The CDR3 reads CASSWSGTVRGDEQFF. Written as DNA, the CDR3 is TGTGCCAGCAGCTGGTCAGGGACAGTGAGGGGCGATGAGCAGTTCTTC.

This clone was found once. This chain links TRBV7-8 with TRBJ2-3; 10 bases are shared with TRBD2. In germline, CDR1 is SGHVS, CDR2 FQNEAQ. This CDR3 region has 15 residues. Trimming removed 1 base from V and 5 bases from J; junction bases left unmatched: 3. The CDR3 loop reads CASSLGASGRDTQYF. CDR3 bases: TGTGCCAGCAGCTTAGGTGCTAGCGGGAGAGATACGCAGTATTTT. The entire variable domain, with the rest obtained from reference TRBV7-8 and TRBJ2-3, is as follows: GAGVSQSPRYKVAKRGQDVALRCDPISGHVSLFWYQQALGQGPEFLTYFQNEAQLDKSGLPSDRFFAERPEGSVSTLKIQRTQQEDSAVYLCASSLGASGRDTQYFGPGTRLTVL.

The genes are TRBV9 and TRBJ1-2; D gene unclear. Germline V gives CDR1 SGDLS, CDR2 YYNGEE. The CDR3 consists of 13 residues. Trimming shortened V by 4 bases and J by 3 bases, and 10 bases separated the two germline ends. In nucleotides, the CDR3 is TGTGCCAGCAGCCTCGACGGGGACTATGGCTACACCTTC. Translation gives CASSLDGDYGYTF.

This clone has a single count. The genes are TRBV19 and TRBJ2-2; the match to TRBD1 covers 7 bases. With 4 bases clipped from V and 4 bases from J, the junction kept 0 bases outside the gene matches. CDR1 and CDR2 from the germline V gene are LNHDA and SQIVND (reference sequence). CDR3 length: 13 amino acids. CDR3 region: CASSTGGTGELFF. The CDR3 nucleotides read TGTGCCAGTAGTACAGGGGGCACCGGGGAGCTGTTTTTT.

This clone was seen a handful of times. This rearrangement joins TRBV28 to TRBJ1-5; D unclear. The germline V gene encodes CDR1 MDHEN and CDR2 SYDVKM. Trimming pared 5 bases from V and 4 bases from J, leaving 6 bases between. The CDR3 has 12 residues. CDR3 loop: CASSLINQPQHF. The DNA of the CDR3 is TGTGCCAGCAGTCTAATAAATCAGCCCCAGCATTTT.

This sequence joins TRBV5-5 and TRBJ1-5; D is ambiguous. The CDR3 contains 15 residues. Trimming pared 2 bases from V and 0 bases from J, leaving 9 bases between. Germline loops: CDR1 SGHKS, CDR2 YYEKEE (reference sequence). As DNA, the CDR3 is TGTGCCAGCAGCTTATTCCCCAATAGCAATCAGCCCCAGCATTTT. Protein: CASSLFPNSNQPQHF.

V usage is TRBV6-1 and J usage is TRBJ2-7; D unresolved. The V and J ends lost 0 bases and 3 bases respectively, with 15 bases between them. There are 16 residues in the CDR3. CDR1 MNHNS and CDR2 SASEGT come from the germline V gene. This CDR3 reads CASSEAAPGLGYEQYF. The CDR3 DNA reads as TGTGCCAGCAGTGAAGCTGCCCCCGGGTTGGGCTACGAGCAGTACTTC.

The chain joins TRBV29-1 to TRBJ1-5; D perhaps matches TRBD1 (6 bases). In germline, CDR1 is SQVTM, CDR2 ANQGSEA. CDR3 length: 12 amino acids. V lost 4 bases and J lost 4, with 8 bases in between. The CDR3, as DNA: TGCAGCGTTGTAACAGGGAATCAGCCCCAGCATTTT. It is translated as CSVVTGNQPQHF.